This T cell receptor beta chain derives from a study of OX40 agonist ivuxolimab in advanced cancers. J lost 7 bases, V lost 10 bases, and 9 bases had no gene match. The germline CDR1 and CDR2 sequences are MDHEN and SYDVKM. The CDR3 length is 12 residues. Profiling relied on immunoSEQ multiplex PCR, and the TCRdb table lists in-frame clones only, not all of them. The sample shows around 56,000 clones, approximately 79% of them seen only once. There are a few counts of this clone. This specimen consisted of CD4+ or CD8+ T cells sorted from blood, obtained in a trial of the OX40 agonist ivuxolimab. The chain is built from TRBV28 and TRBJ1-2; 7 bases agree with TRBD1. The receptor's source is an adult with an advanced solid tumor such as melanoma, head and neck, liver or kidney cancer. This CDR3 is CATGDRVIGYTF. The DNA for the CDR3 is TGTGCCACCGGTGACAGGGTAATTGGCTACACCTTC.